Sequencing of this T cell receptor beta chain was carried out in a study of T-cell memory formation after mild COVID-19. The CDR3 has 11 amino acids. V was pared by 3 bases and J by 5 bases, with 5 bases between. Germline CDR1 is SQVTM and CDR2 is ANQGSEA. MiXCR, applied by TCRdb to the 5' RACE reads, yields one record per CDR3 protein. The sample includes fewer than 350,000 distinct CDR3 sequences, roughly an eighth of them seen just once. The V call is TRBV29-1, the J call TRBJ2-1; D gene unclear. Sequenced: PBMCs or a T cell subset sorted from them (not recorded which). This clonotype originated in a man aged 18-30 years who had mild COVID-19 (a few samples of this study predate the infection). Cell type and time point are not known. CDR3 loop: CSVEQDNEQFF. The CDR3 DNA reads TGCAGCGTTGAGCAGGACAATGAGCAGTTCTTC.